This TCR beta chain was sequenced during a study of neurological immune-mediated disorders. Unsorted libraries were derived from 2 million PBMCs stored at -80 C. The authors produced cDNA by 5'RACE using 10-nucleotide random UMIs. Sequencing of 15-18 subjects in each run yielded over 200 million TCR-beta sequences. TCRdb called the 5' RACE reads again in MiXCR, with one record for every CDR3 protein. The sample lists roughly 56,000 distinct CDR3 sequences; about an eighth were seen once. This clonotype was seen repeatedly, ten times or more. Its antigen is as yet unknown. Trimming removed 6 bases at V and 6 bases at J, with 17 bases between. From germline, CDR1 is DFQATT and CDR2 SNEGSKA (reference sequence). CDR3 length: 13 amino acids. General study findings and limits: While HTLV-1-associated myelopathy showed the greatest TCR clonal expansion, multiple sclerosis showed the least, falling below healthy controls.

The TCR sequence derives from a man between 60 and 70 years old in good health. The V and J genes are TRBV20-1 and TRBJ1-2, with a weak D call TRBD1 (5 bases). Material for sequencing was PBMCs. The CDR3 DNA sequence: TGCAGTGCCTTACTAGGACAACCTCATGGCTACACCTTC. It specifies CSALLGQPHGYTF.